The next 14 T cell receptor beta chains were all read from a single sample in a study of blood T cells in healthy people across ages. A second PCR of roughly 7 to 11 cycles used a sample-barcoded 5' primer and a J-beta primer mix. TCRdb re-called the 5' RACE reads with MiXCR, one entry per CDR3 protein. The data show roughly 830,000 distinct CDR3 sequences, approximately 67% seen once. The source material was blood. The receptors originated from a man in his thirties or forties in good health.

CDR3 in amino acids: CASSLTLGGDTQYF. Here the CDR3 DNA reads TGTGCCAGCAGCCTCACCCTAGGGGGTGATACGCAGTATTTT. The chain employs TRBV7-3 and TRBJ2-3; D perhaps matches TRBD1 (6 bases). This CDR3 region has 14 residues. Germline assignment: CDR1 SGHTA and CDR2 FQGTGA. Deletions cut 5 bases from V and 6 bases from J, with 15 bases between. The full variable domain, rest sourced from reference TRBV7-3 and TRBJ2-3, is GAGVSQTPSNKVTEKGKYVELRCDPISGHTALYWYRQSLGQGPEFLIYFQGTGAADDSGLPNDRFFAVRPEGSVSTLKIQRTERGDSAVYLCASSLTLGGDTQYFGPGTRLTVL.

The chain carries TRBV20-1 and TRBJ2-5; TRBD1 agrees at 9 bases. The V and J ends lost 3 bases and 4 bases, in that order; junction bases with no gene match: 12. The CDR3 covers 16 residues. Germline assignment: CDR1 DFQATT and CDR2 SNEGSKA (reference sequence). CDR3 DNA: TGCAGTGCTAGTCTGCCGGGACAGGGTGGGGCAGAGACCCAGTACTTC. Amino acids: CSASLPGQGGAETQYF.

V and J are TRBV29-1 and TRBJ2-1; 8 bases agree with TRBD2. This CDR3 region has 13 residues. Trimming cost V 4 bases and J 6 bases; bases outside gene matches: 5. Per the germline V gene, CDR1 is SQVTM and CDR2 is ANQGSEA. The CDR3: CSVARGGRNEQFF. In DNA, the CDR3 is TGCAGCGTTGCCCGGGGGGGCCGCAATGAGCAGTTCTTC.

The CDR3 DNA sequence: TGCAGCGTTGCCCAGGGGGCTGATCAGCCCCAGCATTTT. The encoded protein is CSVAQGADQPQHF. The chain links TRBV29-1 to TRBJ1-5, with 8 bases aligning to TRBD1. V trimming: 4 bases; J trimming: 5 bases; junction bases outside the gene matches: 4. The CDR3 runs to 13 residues. Germline V gene data show CDR1 as SQVTM and CDR2 as ANQGSEA.

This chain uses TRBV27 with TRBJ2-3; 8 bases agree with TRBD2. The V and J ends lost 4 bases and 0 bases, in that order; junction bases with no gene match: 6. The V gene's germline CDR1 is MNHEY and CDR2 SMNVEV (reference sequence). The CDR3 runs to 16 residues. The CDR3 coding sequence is TGTGCCAGCAGTTGGACCGGGACTAGGAGCACAGATACGCAGTATTTT. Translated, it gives CASSWTGTRSTDTQYF.

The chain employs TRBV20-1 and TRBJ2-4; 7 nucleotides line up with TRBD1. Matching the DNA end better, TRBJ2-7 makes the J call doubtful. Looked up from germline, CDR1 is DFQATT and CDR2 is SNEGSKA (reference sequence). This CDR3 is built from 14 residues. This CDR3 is CSARSDRATGEQYF. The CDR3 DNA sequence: TGCAGTGCTAGAAGTGACAGGGCGACTGGCGAGCAGTACTTC.

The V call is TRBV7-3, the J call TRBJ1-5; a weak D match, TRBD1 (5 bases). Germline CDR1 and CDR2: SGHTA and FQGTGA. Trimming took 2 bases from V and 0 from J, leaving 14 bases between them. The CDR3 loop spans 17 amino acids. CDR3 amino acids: CASSLGRAHHSNQPQHF. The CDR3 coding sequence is TGTGCCAGCAGCTTAGGCAGGGCTCACCATAGCAATCAGCCCCAGCATTTT.

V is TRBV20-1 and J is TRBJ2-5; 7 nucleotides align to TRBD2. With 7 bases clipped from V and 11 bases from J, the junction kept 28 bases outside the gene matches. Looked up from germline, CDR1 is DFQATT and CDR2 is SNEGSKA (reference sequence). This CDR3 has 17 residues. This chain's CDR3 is CSVPSEFTGEGWNEQYF. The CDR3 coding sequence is TGCAGTGTTCCCTCGGAGTTCACGGGGGAGGGGTGGAATGAGCAGTACTTC.

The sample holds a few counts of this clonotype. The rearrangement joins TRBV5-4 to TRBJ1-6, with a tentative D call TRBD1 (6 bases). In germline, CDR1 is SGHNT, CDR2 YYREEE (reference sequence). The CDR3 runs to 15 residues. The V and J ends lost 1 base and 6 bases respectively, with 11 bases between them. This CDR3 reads CASSLIGGGNSPLHF. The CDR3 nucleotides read TGTGCCAGCAGCTTGATAGGGGGAGGTAATTCACCCCTCCACTTT.

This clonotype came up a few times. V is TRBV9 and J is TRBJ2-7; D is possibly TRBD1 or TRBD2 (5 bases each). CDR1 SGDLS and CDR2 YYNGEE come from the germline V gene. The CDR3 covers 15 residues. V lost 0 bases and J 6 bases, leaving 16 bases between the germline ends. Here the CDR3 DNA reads TGTGCCAGCAGCGTAGCTACCCGGGGCAGCGGCGAGCAGTACTTC. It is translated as CASSVATRGSGEQYF.

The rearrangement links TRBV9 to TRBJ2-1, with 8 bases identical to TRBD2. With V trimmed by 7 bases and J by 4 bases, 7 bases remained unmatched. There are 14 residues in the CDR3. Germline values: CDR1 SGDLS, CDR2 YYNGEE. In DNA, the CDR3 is TGTGCCAGCTCCGGGGGGGGCCGGTACAATGAGCAGTTCTTC. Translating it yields CASSGGGRYNEQFF. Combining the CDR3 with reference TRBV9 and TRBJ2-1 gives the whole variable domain DSGVTQTPKHLITATGQRVTLRCSPRSGDLSVYWYQQSLDQGLQFLIQYYNGEERAKGNILERFSAQQFPDLHSELNLSSLELGDSALYFCASSGGGRYNEQFFGPGTRLTVL.

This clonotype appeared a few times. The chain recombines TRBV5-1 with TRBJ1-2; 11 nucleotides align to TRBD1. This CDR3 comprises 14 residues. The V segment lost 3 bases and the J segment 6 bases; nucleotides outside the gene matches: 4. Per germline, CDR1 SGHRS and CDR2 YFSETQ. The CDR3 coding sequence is TGCGCCAGCAGCTCCACGGGACAGGGGGATGGCTACACCTTC. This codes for CASSSTGQGDGYTF.

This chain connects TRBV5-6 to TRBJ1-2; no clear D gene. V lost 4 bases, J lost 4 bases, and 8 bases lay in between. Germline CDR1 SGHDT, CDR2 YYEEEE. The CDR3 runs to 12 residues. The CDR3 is CASSRSSYGYTF. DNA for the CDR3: TGTGCCAGCAGCCGCTCCTCCTATGGCTACACCTTC.

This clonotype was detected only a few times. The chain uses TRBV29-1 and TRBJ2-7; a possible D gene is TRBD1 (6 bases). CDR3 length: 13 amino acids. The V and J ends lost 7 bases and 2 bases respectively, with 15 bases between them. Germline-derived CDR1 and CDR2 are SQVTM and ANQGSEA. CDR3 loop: CSGTGDKAYEQYF. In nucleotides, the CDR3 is TGCAGCGGTACCGGGGACAAAGCCTACGAGCAGTACTTC.